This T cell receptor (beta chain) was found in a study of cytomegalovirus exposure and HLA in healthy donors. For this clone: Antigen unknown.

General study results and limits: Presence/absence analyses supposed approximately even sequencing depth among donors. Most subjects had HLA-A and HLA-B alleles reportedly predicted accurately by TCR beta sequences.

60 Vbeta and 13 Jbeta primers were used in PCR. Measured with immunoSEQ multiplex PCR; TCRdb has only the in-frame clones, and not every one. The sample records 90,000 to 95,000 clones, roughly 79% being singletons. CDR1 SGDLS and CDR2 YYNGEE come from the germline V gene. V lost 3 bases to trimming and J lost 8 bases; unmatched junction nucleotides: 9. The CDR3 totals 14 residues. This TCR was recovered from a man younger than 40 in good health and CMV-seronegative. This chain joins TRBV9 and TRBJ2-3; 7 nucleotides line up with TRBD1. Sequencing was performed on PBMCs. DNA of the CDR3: TGTGCCAGCAGCGAGGGACAGATCCCGCGTACGCAGTATTTT. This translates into CASSEGQIPRTQYF.